A single sample is the source of the 24 T cell receptor beta chains below, sequenced in a study of T cells in Graves' hyperthyroidism and ophthalmopathy. RNA transcripts yielded amplified TCR beta CDR3 regions. Researchers ran a first-round RT-PCR on the TCR CDR3 using the HTBI primer set. Using its own MiXCR run on the multiplex PCR reads, TCRdb lists one record per CDR3 protein. The top ten hold about 41% of the sample, which has a few hundred thousand distinct CDR3 sequences, around 18% seen once. Sequences were obtained from blood. The receptors were gathered from a man between 40 and 49 years old with Graves' hyperthyroidism.

This clonotype was picked up many times. The rearrangement joins TRBV5-1 to TRBJ2-2; 9 nucleotides line up with TRBD1. The ends lost 3 bases at V and 1 base at J; junction bases unmatched: 7. The germline gives CDR1 SGHRS, CDR2 YFSETQ. The CDR3 length is 17 residues. The CDR3 region has the DNA TGCGCCAGCAGCTATTACCGGGACAGGGAGAACACCGGGGAGCTGTTTTTT. Translating it yields CASSYYRDRENTGELFF.

The chain recombines TRBV4-2 with TRBJ2-3; D unclear. Trimming stripped 2 bases from V and 3 bases from J, with 18 bases between. The CDR3 is 17 amino acids. The V gene's germline CDR1 is LGHNA and CDR2 YNFKEQ. In DNA form, the CDR3 reads TGTGCCAGCAGCCAAACAGCCTCGGAACAAGGTACAGATACGCAGTATTTT. Translating gives CASSQTASEQGTDTQYF.

A word on this clonotype: A much larger clone lies a single base off, so this may be a read error. The chain has TRBV7-2 and TRBJ1-2; maybe TRBD1 (5 bases). Germline V gene sequence: CDR1 SGHTA, CDR2 FQGNSA. CDR3 length equals 14 residues. CDR3: CASSLHRGHYDYTF. In DNA form, the CDR3 reads TGTGCCAGCAGCTTACACCGGGGCCACTATGACTACACCTTC.

The chain uses TRBV7-3 and TRBJ2-7; D call uncertain. The germline CDR1 and CDR2 sequences are SGHTA and FQGTGA. CDR3 length equals 13 residues. V was pared by 4 bases and J by 6 bases, with 13 bases between. CDR3 protein: CASSSGVGSEQYF. The DNA for the CDR3 is TGTGCCAGCAGCTCCGGTGTTGGGTCCGAGCAGTACTTC.

This clonotype appeared a few times. V is TRBV4-3 and J is TRBJ2-7, with D perhaps given as TRBD1 or TRBD2 (5 bases each). Germline CDR1 LGHNA, CDR2 YSLEER. The CDR3 totals 15 residues. Trimming removed 3 bases from V and 3 bases from J, with 15 bases in between. The DNA for the CDR3 is TGCGCCAGCAGCCAGAGAAGAGGGGCGGGCTACGAGCAGTACTTC. Residues: CASSQRRGAGYEQYF.

Note on this clonotype: A read error may be the cause here, since a much bigger clone is one base away. The chain couples TRBV20-1 to TRBJ2-1, with D perhaps matching TRBD1 (6 bases). V lost 6 bases and J lost 10, with 19 bases in between. Germline CDR1 reads DFQATT; CDR2 reads SNEGSKA (reference sequence). The CDR3 runs to 13 residues. The CDR3 loop is CSAPGTSNEEQFF. In nucleotides, the CDR3 is TGCAGTGCACCCGGGACATCTAATGAGGAGCAGTTCTTC.

This clonotype has ten or more counts. The chain links TRBV7-9 to TRBJ1-1; no clear D gene. Germline CDR1 SEHNR, CDR2 FQNEAQ (reference sequence). The CDR3 is made up of 16 amino acids. Trimming left V 4 bases short and J 7 bases short, with 22 bases between. The CDR3 protein is CASSSLDLNRFSEAFF. CDR3 coding DNA: TGTGCCAGCAGCTCCCTTGATCTTAATCGCTTCAGTGAAGCTTTCTTT. The whole variable domain, filled in from reference TRBV7-9 and TRBJ1-1, reads DTGVSQNPRHKITKRGQNVTFRCDPISEHNRLYWYRQTLGQGPEFLTYFQNEAQLEKSRLLSDRFSAERPKGSFSTLEIQRTEQGDSAMYLCASSSLDLNRFSEAFFGQGTRLTVV.

This clonotype was counted ten times or more. The chain joins TRBV12-3 or TRBV12-4 to TRBJ1-4, with a weak D call TRBD1 (5 bases). The length of the CDR3 is 14 residues. V was trimmed by 1 base and J by 7 bases, leaving 10 bases between them. In DNA form, the CDR3 reads TGTGCCAGCAGTTTAGGGGGGACGGGTGAAAAACTGTTTTTT. Its translation is CASSLGGTGEKLFF.

This clonotype was observed many times. The CDR3 sequence: CASSFQRGGGETQYF. DNA for the CDR3: TGTGCCAGCAGCTTCCAGCGGGGGGGTGGGGAGACCCAGTACTTC. The V call is TRBV7-2, the J call TRBJ2-5; TRBD2 matches at 10 bases. Trimming took 3 bases from V and 5 from J; bases not matched to a gene: 6. Germline V gives CDR1 SGHTA, CDR2 FQGNSA. This CDR3 region has 15 residues.

With regard to this clonotype: It may be a read error: a sequence one base away is much more abundant. In this CDR3 the conserved last residue, phenylalanine or tryptophan, is missing, so a read error is likely. V gene TRBV7-9 combines with J gene TRBJ2-1; 8 bases are shared with TRBD1. There are 14 residues in the CDR3. The V gene end was trimmed by 5 bases and the J gene end by 5 bases; junction bases not matched to a gene: 5. CDR1 and CDR2 (germline): SEHNR, FQNEAQ (reference sequence). This chain's CDR3 is CASSLGQGHNEQFI. The CDR3 coding sequence is TGTGCCAGCAGCCTTGGACAGGGTCACAATGAGCAGTTCATC.

This clonotype was recorded at least ten times. This sequence joins TRBV20-1 and TRBJ2-3; D is unclear. V was pared by 5 bases and J by 2 bases, with 8 bases between. The germline V gene has CDR1 DFQATT and CDR2 SNEGSKA (reference sequence). This CDR3 contains 12 residues. In DNA, the CDR3 is TGCAGTGCTGAAGGACCCACAGATACGCAGTATTTT. Translated, it gives CSAEGPTDTQYF.

This clonotype has ten or more counts. V is TRBV5-1 and J is TRBJ2-5; D is tentatively TRBD1 or TRBD2 (5 bases each). CDR3 length equals 14 residues. Germline CDR1 and CDR2: SGHRS and YFSETQ. Between the trimmed V and J ends, which lost 0 bases and 1 base, there was a span of 7 bases. The CDR3 spells CASSLGGSQETQYF. Here the CDR3 DNA reads TGCGCCAGCAGCTTGGGGGGGAGCCAAGAGACCCAGTACTTC.

This clonotype turned up a few times. This chain uses TRBV4-3 with TRBJ1-3; no reliable D call. This CDR3 has 16 residues. CDR1 is LGHNA, CDR2 YSLEER, per germline. The ends were cut back, 0 bases at V and 2 bases at J, with 11 bases in the middle. Here the CDR3 reads CASSQDLPETGNTIYF. For the CDR3, the DNA is TGCGCCAGCAGCCAAGATTTACCGGAGACTGGAAACACCATATATTTT.

This clonotype appeared a few times. This chain's CDR3 is CASSPQGRANTEAFF. The DNA of the CDR3 is TGTGCCAGCAGCCCACAGGGTAGGGCCAACACTGAAGCTTTCTTT. The chain uses TRBV6-1 and TRBJ1-1, with a weak D call TRBD1 (6 bases). Germline-derived CDR1 and CDR2 are MNHNS and SASEGT. The CDR3 is 15 amino acids. V gave up 6 bases and J gave up 2 bases, with 16 bases separating them.

The sample holds a few counts of this clonotype. The J gene is TRBJ1-2, the V gene TRBV11-2, with D possibly being TRBD1 (5 bases). This CDR3 is built from 16 residues. Germline CDR1 reads SGHAT; CDR2 reads FQNNGV. The V gene lost 3 bases and the J gene lost 3 bases, with 17 bases spanning the gap. DNA for the CDR3: TGTGCCAGCAGCTTGGTCGACAGAATTCCCCACTATGGCTACACCTTC. Translating it yields CASSLVDRIPHYGYTF.

J is TRBJ1-5 and V is TRBV20-1; 9 bases align to TRBD1. J lost 5 bases, V lost 0 bases, and 11 bases had no gene match. CDR3 length: 17 residues. Germline V gene data show CDR1 as DFQATT and CDR2 as SNEGSKA (reference sequence). Here the CDR3 reads CSAREHTGQGFDQPQHF. In DNA, the CDR3 is TGCAGTGCTAGAGAACACACGGGACAGGGCTTCGATCAGCCCCAGCATTTT.

This clonotype showed up just a few times. This chain links TRBV5-1 with TRBJ2-1; D may be TRBD1 (5 bases). CDR1 and CDR2 from the germline V gene are SGHRS and YFSETQ. The ends were cut back, 0 bases at V and 5 bases at J, with 6 bases in the middle. CDR3 length: 13 amino acids. The CDR3 here is CASSLEGDNEQFF. The CDR3 DNA reads TGCGCCAGCAGCTTGGAAGGGGACAATGAGCAGTTCTTC.

This clonotype was recorded at least ten times. This chain links TRBV2 with TRBJ2-1; no reliable D call. Germline CDR1 reads SNHLY; CDR2 reads FYNNEI. Trimming removed 7 bases from V and 0 bases from J, with 13 bases in between. The CDR3 extends over 15 amino acids. This CDR3 reads CASTPLRSSYNEQFF. CDR3 DNA sequence: TGTGCCAGCACCCCGCTCAGGAGCTCCTACAATGAGCAGTTCTTC.

This clonotype has at least ten counts. The CDR3 loop reads CASSYPLDVLYGYTF. The DNA of the CDR3 is TGTGCCAGCAGTTACCCATTGGACGTACTCTATGGCTACACCTTC. The J gene is TRBJ1-2, the V gene TRBV6-2 or TRBV6-3; unclear D gene. V was cut by 2 bases and J by 4 bases, with 14 bases left in between. The CDR3 spans 15 residues. Germline CDR1 and CDR2: MNHEY and SVGEGT.

This clonotype showed up many times. This rearrangement joins TRBV12-5 to TRBJ2-1, with TRBD2 matching over 9 bases. Germline V gene sequence: CDR1 LGHNT, CDR2 FRNRAP. V lost 2 bases to trimming and J lost 10 bases; unmatched junction nucleotides: 6. The CDR3 totals 14 residues. The CDR3 region has the DNA TGTGCTAGTGGTTTGCCTGGGACTAGCCCAGAGCAGTTCTTC. Its protein product is CASGLPGTSPEQFF.

This clonotype was observed a handful of times. The rearrangement links TRBV2 to TRBJ2-3, with TRBD2 identical over 12 bases. Germline CDR1 and CDR2: SNHLY and FYNNEI. CDR3 size: 17 residues. V gave up 2 bases and J gave up 1 base; unmatched junction bases: 4. The chain's CDR3 is CASSELAGGSGTDTQYF. CDR3 nucleotides: TGTGCCAGCAGTGAACTAGCGGGGGGGTCCGGCACAGATACGCAGTATTTT.

The sample holds many counts of this clonotype. The V gene is TRBV7-9, the J gene TRBJ2-5; 9 nucleotides line up with TRBD2. The CDR3 contains 18 residues. Germline-derived CDR1 and CDR2 are SEHNR and FQNEAQ (reference sequence). The V and J ends lost 5 bases and 1 base, in that order; junction bases with no gene match: 14. The CDR3 nucleotides read TGTGCCAGCAGCCCCAGATGGGGCGGGGGGGCCACCCAAGAGACCCAGTACTTC. It translates to CASSPRWGGGATQETQYF.

This clonotype was found many times. This chain uses TRBV7-9 with TRBJ2-1; D may be TRBD1 (6 bases). The CDR3 spans 17 residues. Trimming pared 1 base from V and 3 bases from J, leaving 16 bases between. The germline V gene encodes CDR1 SEHNR and CDR2 FQNEAQ (reference sequence). CDR3 region: CASSLVSGHRLYNEQFF. The CDR3 DNA follows: TGTGCCAGCAGCTTAGTTTCGGGACATAGACTCTACAATGAGCAGTTCTTC.

This clonotype was picked up many times. The chain has TRBV7-2 and TRBJ2-3, with 16 bases that match TRBD2. Unmatched junction bases numbered 4, after V lost 5 bases and J lost 5 bases. This CDR3 comprises 16 residues. Germline-derived CDR1 and CDR2 are SGHTA and FQGNSA. CDR3 nucleotides: TGTGCCAGCAGCCAGGGACTAGCGGGGGGGCAAGATACGCAGTATTTT. Translation: CASSQGLAGGQDTQYF.